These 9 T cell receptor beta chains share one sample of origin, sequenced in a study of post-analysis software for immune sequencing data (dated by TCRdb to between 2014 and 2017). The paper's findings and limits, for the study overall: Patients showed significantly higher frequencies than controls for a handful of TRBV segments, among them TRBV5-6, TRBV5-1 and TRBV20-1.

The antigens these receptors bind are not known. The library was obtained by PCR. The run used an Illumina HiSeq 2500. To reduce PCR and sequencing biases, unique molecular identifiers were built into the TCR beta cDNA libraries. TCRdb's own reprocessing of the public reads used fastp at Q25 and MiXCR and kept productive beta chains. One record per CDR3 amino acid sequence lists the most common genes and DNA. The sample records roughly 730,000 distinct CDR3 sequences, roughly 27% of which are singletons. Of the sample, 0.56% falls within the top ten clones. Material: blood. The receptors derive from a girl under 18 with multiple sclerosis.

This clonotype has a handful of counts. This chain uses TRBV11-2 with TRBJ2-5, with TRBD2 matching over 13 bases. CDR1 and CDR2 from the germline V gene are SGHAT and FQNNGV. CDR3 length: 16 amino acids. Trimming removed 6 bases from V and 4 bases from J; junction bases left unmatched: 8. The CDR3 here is CASSRRTSGSAETQYF. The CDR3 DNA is TGTGCCAGCAGTCGTCGGACTAGCGGGAGTGCAGAGACCCAGTACTTC.

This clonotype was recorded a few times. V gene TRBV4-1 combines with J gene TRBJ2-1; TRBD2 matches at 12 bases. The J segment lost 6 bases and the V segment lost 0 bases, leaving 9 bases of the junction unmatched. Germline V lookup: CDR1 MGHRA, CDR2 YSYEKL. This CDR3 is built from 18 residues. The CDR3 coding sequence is TGCGCCAGCAGCCAAGATCTAGCGGGGGGGCTCATGTTCAATGAGCAGTTCTTC. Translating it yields CASSQDLAGGLMFNEQFF.

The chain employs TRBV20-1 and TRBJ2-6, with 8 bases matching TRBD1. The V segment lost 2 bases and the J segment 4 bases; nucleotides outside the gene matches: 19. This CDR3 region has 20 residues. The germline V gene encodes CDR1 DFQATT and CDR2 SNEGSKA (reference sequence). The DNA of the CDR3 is TGCAGTGCTAGAAGCATGGGCCTCTGGACAGGGTCTTACGGGGCCAACGTCCTGACTTTC. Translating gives CSARSMGLWTGSYGANVLTF.

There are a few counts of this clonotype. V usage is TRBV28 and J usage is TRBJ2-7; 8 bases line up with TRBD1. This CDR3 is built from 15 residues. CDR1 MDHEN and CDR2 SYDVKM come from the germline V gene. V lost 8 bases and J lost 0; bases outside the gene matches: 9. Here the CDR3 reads CASLSTGQGSYEQYF. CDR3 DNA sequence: TGTGCCAGCCTATCAACAGGACAGGGCTCCTACGAGCAGTACTTC.

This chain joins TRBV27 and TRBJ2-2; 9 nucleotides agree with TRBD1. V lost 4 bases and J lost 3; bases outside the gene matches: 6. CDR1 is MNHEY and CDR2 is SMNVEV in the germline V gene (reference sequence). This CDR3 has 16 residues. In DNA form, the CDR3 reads TGTGCCAGCAGTTCAACAGGGGGCTGGGACACCGGGGAGCTGTTTTTT. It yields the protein CASSSTGGWDTGELFF.

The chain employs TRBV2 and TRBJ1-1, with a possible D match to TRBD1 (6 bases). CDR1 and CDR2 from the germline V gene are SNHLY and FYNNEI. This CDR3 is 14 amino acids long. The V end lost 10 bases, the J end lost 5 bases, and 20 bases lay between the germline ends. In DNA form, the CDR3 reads TGTGCCACCAGACCCGGCAGGGGACGGACTGAAGCTTTCTTT. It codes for CATRPGRGRTEAFF.

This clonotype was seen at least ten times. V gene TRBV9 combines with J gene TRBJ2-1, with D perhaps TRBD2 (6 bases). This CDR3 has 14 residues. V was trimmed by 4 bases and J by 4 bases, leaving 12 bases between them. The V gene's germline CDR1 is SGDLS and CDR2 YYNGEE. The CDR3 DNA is TGTGCCAGCAGCATGTGGGGGGATTACAATGAGCAGTTCTTC. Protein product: CASSMWGDYNEQFF.

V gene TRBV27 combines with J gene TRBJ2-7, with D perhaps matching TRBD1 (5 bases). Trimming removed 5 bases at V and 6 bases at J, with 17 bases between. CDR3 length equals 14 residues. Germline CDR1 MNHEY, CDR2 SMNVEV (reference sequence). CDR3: CASSPNQGVGEQYF. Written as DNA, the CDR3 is TGTGCCAGCAGTCCAAATCAAGGGGTGGGCGAGCAGTACTTC.

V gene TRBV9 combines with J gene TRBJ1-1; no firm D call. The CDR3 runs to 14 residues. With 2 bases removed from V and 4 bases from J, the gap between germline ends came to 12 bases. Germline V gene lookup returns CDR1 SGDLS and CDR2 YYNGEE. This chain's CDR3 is CASSVVSDLTEAFF. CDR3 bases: TGTGCCAGCAGCGTTGTTAGCGATCTCACTGAAGCTTTCTTT.